This entry lists 10 T cell receptor beta chains sequenced from one sample in a study of shared clonotypes between healthy human individuals. CD45RO-negative cells were positively selected for CCR7, leaving out terminally differentiated effector memory CD45RA+ cells. Method: immunoSEQ multiplex PCR; TCRdb's copy keeps in-frame clones and lacks some. Of more than 2 million clones listed, roughly 95% are singletons. The sequencing sample was made of naive CD8+ T cells sorted from blood. The receptor set was obtained from a man between 18 and 29 years old in good health.

The chain couples TRBV7-9 to TRBJ1-1; D not resolved. Trimming stripped 0 bases from V and 1 base from J, with 9 bases between. Per the germline V gene, CDR1 is SEHNR and CDR2 is FQNEAQ (reference sequence). This CDR3 has 15 amino acids. DNA of the CDR3: TGTGCCAGCAGCTTAGCGGATCGGGAGAACACTGAAGCTTTCTTT. Translating it yields CASSLADRENTEAFF.

V and J are TRBV4-1 and TRBJ2-7, with D perhaps assigned TRBD1 or TRBD2 (5 bases each). The CDR3 has 14 residues. Germline V gene lookup returns CDR1 MGHRA and CDR2 YSYEKL. Trimming cost V 6 bases and J 0 bases, with 12 bases left between them. The CDR3 nucleotides read TGCGCCAGCAGTTCCCGGGACCCCTCCTACGAGCAGTACTTC. Translating it yields CASSSRDPSYEQYF.

As to this clone: A read error may explain this, as a much larger clone is one base away. The chain couples TRBV7-2 to TRBJ2-5; unclear D gene. Germline V gene lookup returns CDR1 SGHTA and CDR2 FQGNSA. The CDR3 contains 11 residues. V lost 3 bases and J lost 2, with 1 base in between. CDR3 protein: CASSFQETQYF. The DNA of the CDR3 is TGTGCCAGCAGCTTTCAAGAGACCCAGTACTTC.

CDR3 bases: TGCGCCAGCAGCCAAGATAGGGAACAGGACATTAGCGGCTACACCTTC. It codes for CASSQDREQDISGYTF. The chain joins TRBV4-3 to TRBJ1-2; TRBD1 might be the D (5 bases). This CDR3 is 16 amino acids long. Germline-derived CDR1 and CDR2 are LGHNA and YSLEER. With 0 bases removed from V and 8 bases from J, the gap between germline ends came to 19 bases.

Only one count was recorded for this clone. This rearrangement joins TRBV9 to TRBJ2-5, with D possibly matching TRBD1 (5 bases). Looked up from germline, CDR1 is SGDLS and CDR2 is YYNGEE. Trimming pared 3 bases from V and 1 base from J, leaving 13 bases between. This CDR3 is 15 amino acids long. This CDR3 reads CASSGGLGAQETQYF. CDR3 in DNA: TGTGCCAGCAGCGGAGGTCTAGGGGCCCAAGAGACCCAGTACTTC.

This clone occurred once. V and J are TRBV5-1 and TRBJ2-7, with D unresolved. The V and J ends lost 0 bases and 3 bases respectively, with 10 bases between them. The CDR3 consists of 14 residues. The V gene's germline CDR1 is SGHRS and CDR2 YFSETQ. The CDR3 here is CASSLGAGFYEQYF. Here the CDR3 DNA reads TGCGCCAGCAGCTTGGGGGCAGGCTTCTACGAGCAGTACTTC.

Notes on this clone: Distinct nucleotide sequences in the sample also encode this CDR3. This sequence joins TRBV9 and TRBJ2-3, with a tentative D call TRBD2 (7 bases). Per the germline V gene, CDR1 is SGDLS and CDR2 is YYNGEE. The length of the CDR3 is 15 residues. With 0 bases removed from V and 3 bases from J, the gap between germline ends came to 11 bases. CDR3 amino acids: CASSVDGGPTDTQYF. CDR3 nucleotides: TGTGCCAGCAGCGTAGACGGGGGGCCAACAGATACGCAGTATTTT. Drawing the rest from reference TRBV9 and TRBJ2-3, the complete variable domain is DSGVTQTPKHLITATGQRVTLRCSPRSGDLSVYWYQQSLDQGLQFLIQYYNGEERAKGNILERFSAQQFPDLHSELNLSSLELGDSALYFCASSVDGGPTDTQYFGPGTRLTVL.

The J gene is TRBJ2-2, the V gene TRBV9; D call uncertain. The CDR3 is 13 residues long. V lost 3 bases and J 7 bases, leaving 10 bases between the germline ends. Germline lookup yields CDR1 SGDLS and CDR2 YYNGEE. The CDR3 here is CASSATIGGELFF. The DNA for the CDR3 is TGTGCCAGCAGCGCAACTATCGGCGGGGAGCTGTTTTTT.

This clone has only one observation. This rearrangement joins TRBV28 to TRBJ2-7; the D is unclear. Germline CDR1 is MDHEN and CDR2 is SYDVKM. Trimming cost V 6 bases and J 0 bases, with 6 bases left between them. The CDR3 runs to 12 residues. The CDR3 sequence: CASSASSYEQYF. The CDR3 DNA sequence: TGTGCCAGCAGCGCTAGCTCCTACGAGCAGTACTTC.

About this clone: The same CDR3 is also encoded by other DNA sequences in this sample. This sequence joins TRBV9 and TRBJ2-7, with TRBD2 matching over 7 bases. The CDR3 is 15 amino acids. CDR1 and CDR2 (germline): SGDLS, YYNGEE. V lost 0 bases, J lost 2 bases, and 5 bases stayed unmatched. CDR3 residues: CASSVAAGETYEQYF. The CDR3 region has the DNA TGTGCCAGCAGCGTAGCGGCGGGGGAGACCTACGAGCAGTACTTC.